What follows are 10 T cell receptor beta chains derived from one specimen sequenced in a study of metastatic and nonmetastatic thyroid tumors. TCRdb re-called the PCR reads with MiXCR. This sample has about 59,000 clones; about 17% occur once, and the top ten carry roughly a tenth. Among the patients, none had received any treatment before thyroid surgery. Sample: blood. The receptor set was obtained from a male donor with papillary thyroid cancer or a benign thyroid nodule (not recorded which). Some clones in this sample may be carry-over from other donors' samples.

The table lists this clone with many counts. The chain links TRBV6-1 to TRBJ1-6, with a tentative D call TRBD1 (6 bases). The ends were cut back, 0 bases at V and 5 bases at J, with 8 bases in the middle. This CDR3 is built from 15 residues. Germline loops: CDR1 MNHNS, CDR2 SASEGT. The CDR3 coding sequence is TGTGCCAGCAGTGAAGCGGCAGGGGATAATTCACCCCTCCACTTT. As protein: CASSEAAGDNSPLHF.

Ten or more counts support this clone. The rearrangement joins TRBV2 to TRBJ1-2, with a weak D call TRBD1 (6 bases). CDR1 SNHLY and CDR2 FYNNEI come from the germline V gene. V lost 3 bases, J lost 0 bases, and 14 bases lay in between. This CDR3 comprises 16 residues. The CDR3 nucleotides read TGTGCCAGCAGTGATCCGGACAGTTTCTCTAACTATGGCTACACCTTC. Encoded protein: CASSDPDSFSNYGYTF.

Details on this clone: At one end the junction does not follow the germline gene, possibly because of a read error. This chain links TRBV28 with TRBJ2-7, with 7 bases identical to TRBD2. The CDR3 totals 14 residues. Germline V gene sequence: CDR1 MDHEN, CDR2 SYDVKM. The CDR3 region is CTSRPSRGESEQYF. The CDR3 DNA follows: TGTACCAGCAGACCCTCCCGGGGGGAAAGCGAGCAGTACTTC. Combining the CDR3 with reference TRBV28 and TRBJ2-7 gives the whole variable domain DVKVTQSSRYLVKRTGEKVFLECVQDMDHENMFWYRQDPGLGLRLIYFSYDVKMKEKGDIPEGYSVSREKKERFSLILESASTNQTSMYLCTSRPSRGESEQYFGPGTRLTVT.

This clone was seen repeatedly, ten times or more. V gene TRBV14 combines with J gene TRBJ1-5, with 7 bases fitting TRBD1. The CDR3 runs to 14 residues. CDR1 and CDR2 (germline): SGHDN, FVKESK. V gave up 1 base and J gave up 4 bases; unmatched junction bases: 1. For the CDR3, the DNA is TGTGCCAGCAGCCAAGCGGGACAGAATCAGCCCCAGCATTTT. Amino acids: CASSQAGQNQPQHF.

Ten or more counts support this clone. J is TRBJ2-1 and V is TRBV5-6, with D perhaps being TRBD1 or TRBD2 (5 bases each). The germline V gene encodes CDR1 SGHDT and CDR2 YYEEEE. V was clipped by 4 bases and J by 8 bases, with 13 bases between them. The CDR3 covers 13 residues. The CDR3 bases are TGTGCCAGCAGCCCCGGGGACGGACATGAGCAGTTCTTC. It translates to CASSPGDGHEQFF.

This clone was seen at least ten times. The CDR3 coding sequence is TGTGCCAGCAGGCGGGGACAGAAAGAAACCGGGGAGCTGTTTTTT. Translation: CASRRGQKETGELFF. The chain employs TRBV3-1 and TRBJ2-2, with D tentatively TRBD1 (7 bases). Per the germline V gene, CDR1 is LGHDT and CDR2 is YNNKEL (reference sequence). CDR3 size: 15 residues. V gave up 6 bases and J gave up 5 bases, with 16 bases separating them.

By frequency in the sample, this clone is medium-sized. Other nucleotide sequences in the sample specify the same CDR3. The CDR3 DNA follows: TGTGCCAGCAGTGTGTTTGCTCCGAACACTGAAGCTTTCTTT. It yields the protein CASSVFAPNTEAFF. The V call is TRBV6-1, the J call TRBJ1-1; no clear D gene. Germline lookup yields CDR1 MNHNS and CDR2 SASEGT. The CDR3 loop spans 14 amino acids. V was cut by 4 bases and J by 1 base, with 10 bases left in between.

This clone was counted many times. Within the sample, other DNA sequences also encode this same CDR3. The chain couples TRBV29-1 to TRBJ2-7, with D possibly TRBD2 on 6 matching bases. Germline-derived CDR1 and CDR2 are SQVTM and ANQGSEA. This CDR3 spans 15 amino acids. Trimming took 3 bases from V and 3 from J, leaving 18 bases between them. CDR3 in amino acids: CSVELSGRGNYEQYF. DNA for the CDR3: TGCAGCGTTGAGTTGAGCGGGCGTGGAAACTACGAGCAGTACTTC.

The rearrangement uses TRBV12-3 or TRBV12-4 and TRBJ2-7; 8 bases agree with TRBD1. V was pared by 4 bases and J by 5 bases, with 10 bases of the junction left unmatched. This CDR3 comprises 15 residues. The CDR3 bases are TGTGCCAGCAGTTCATCCGGACAGGGTCTCCACGAGCAGTACTTC. Its translation: CASSSSGQGLHEQYF.

This clone has just one count. A much larger clone is a single base away; this may be a read error. The chain combines TRBV13 with TRBJ2-5, with TRBD2 matching 7 bases. The CDR3 extends over 14 amino acids. Germline V gives CDR1 PRHDT, CDR2 FYEKMQ (reference sequence). CDR3 amino acids: CASSPRLASETKYF. CDR3 nucleotides: TGTGCCAGCAGCCCCCGACTAGCTTCGGAGACCAAGTACTTC.